What follows are 23 T cell receptor beta chains derived from one specimen sequenced in a study of T cell responses to AZD1222 COVID-19 vaccine. Clones were read by immunoSEQ multiplex PCR, and TCRdb kept only the in-frame ones, dropping some. The sample yields 100,000 to 130,000 clones, around 90% seen once. The material sequenced was peripheral blood, taken on day 0 of AZD1222 vaccination. These receptors all come from an adult in good health.

The chain joins TRBV7-2 to TRBJ1-5; tentative D call: TRBD1 (6 bases). Trimming removed 5 bases from V and 5 bases from J, with 16 bases in between. Germline CDR1 reads SGHTA; CDR2 reads FQGNSA. This CDR3 spans 15 amino acids. The CDR3 bases are TGTGCCAGCAGCCCTCGGACAGCCGGATATCAGCCCCAGCATTTT. Amino acid sequence: CASSPRTAGYQPQHF.

This chain joins TRBV7-3 and TRBJ2-3; 10 bases are a match to TRBD2. This CDR3 comprises 14 residues. Trimming at V came to 6 bases and at J to 5 bases, leaving 5 bases not matched to a gene. Germline CDR1 is SGHTA and CDR2 is FQGTGA. This CDR3 is CASRSGRALDTQYF. For the CDR3, the DNA is TGTGCCAGCAGGAGCGGGAGGGCCCTAGATACGCAGTATTTT.

This sequence joins TRBV2 and TRBJ1-5; tentative D call: TRBD1 (5 bases). The CDR3 consists of 14 residues. Germline-derived CDR1 and CDR2 are SNHLY and FYNNEI. V lost 5 bases, J lost 0 bases, and 8 bases lay in between. CDR3 in amino acids: CASSKTDSNQPQHF. The CDR3 coding sequence is TGTGCCAGCAGTAAGACAGATAGCAATCAGCCCCAGCATTTT.

The chain has TRBV7-2 and TRBJ1-4, with D tentatively TRBD1 (6 bases). This CDR3 contains 16 residues. Trimming stripped 1 base from V and 10 bases from J, with 19 bases between. The germline V gene has CDR1 SGHTA and CDR2 FQGNSA. CDR3: CASSLEQGGGKGKLFF. CDR3 DNA sequence: TGTGCCAGCAGCTTAGAACAGGGCGGAGGGAAAGGAAAACTGTTTTTT.

The genes are TRBV5-4 and TRBJ1-2; D remains unclear. Germline loops: CDR1 SGHNT, CDR2 YYREEE (reference sequence). The CDR3 is 13 residues long. The V gene lost 0 bases and the J gene lost 7 bases, with 10 bases spanning the gap. The CDR3 bases are TGTGCCAGCAGCTTGGATGAGGGCCGTGGCTACACCTTC. It translates to CASSLDEGRGYTF.

The chain joins TRBV10-3 to TRBJ1-6; 7 positions match TRBD1. The CDR3 spans 14 residues. J lost 7 bases, V lost 9 bases, and 9 bases had no gene match. The germline V gene encodes CDR1 ENHRY and CDR2 SYGVKD. The CDR3 protein is CAISKGTENSPLHF. In DNA form, the CDR3 reads TGTGCCATTTCAAAGGGGACAGAAAATTCACCCCTCCACTTT.

The chain uses TRBV3-1 (or the pseudogene TRBV3-2) and TRBJ2-7; D is undetermined. The CDR3 covers 15 residues. Germline V lookup: CDR1 LGHDT, CDR2 YNNKEL (reference sequence). V was cut by 2 bases and J by 0 bases, with 11 bases left in between. The CDR3 bases are TGTGCCAGCAGCCAACTACGGGTTAGCTCCTACGAGCAGTACTTC. It encodes CASSQLRVSSYEQYF.

The gene calls are TRBV9 and TRBJ2-7; 7 bases agree with TRBD2. Germline values: CDR1 SGDLS, CDR2 YYNGEE. CDR3 length: 15 residues. V shed 6 bases, J shed 3 bases, and the junction held 12 bases outside the gene matches. The CDR3 spells CASNSGKGNYYEQYF. CDR3 nucleotides: TGTGCCAGCAACAGCGGGAAGGGGAATTACTACGAGCAGTACTTC.

This chain links TRBV6-5 with TRBJ2-7; D ambiguous. Germline V gives CDR1 MNHEY, CDR2 SVGAGI. This CDR3 is 11 amino acids long. Between the trimmed V and J ends, which lost 2 bases and 8 bases, there was a span of 7 bases. The CDR3 loop is CASSYKSKQYF. The CDR3 coding sequence is TGTGCCAGCAGTTACAAGAGTAAGCAGTACTTC.

The rearrangement uses TRBV21-1 and TRBJ2-1; the table's TRBD1 call for D was not verified on the DNA. TRBV21-1 is deemed a pseudogene. The length of the CDR3 is 13 residues. The CDR3 DNA sequence: TGTGCCAGCAGGCGACAGGGAGGAAATGAGCAGTTCTTC. Protein: CASRRQGGNEQFF.

The chain recombines TRBV7-3 with TRBJ1-5, with a possible D match to TRBD1 (5 bases). V gave up 3 bases and J gave up 9 bases, with 12 bases separating them. The CDR3 has 13 amino acids. CDR1 SGHTA and CDR2 FQGTGA come from the germline V gene. CDR3: CASSFGAGGPQHF. As DNA, the CDR3 is TGTGCCAGCAGCTTCGGGGCCGGGGGGCCCCAGCATTTT.

The V gene is TRBV27, the J gene TRBJ2-1; weak D call: TRBD2 (5 bases). This CDR3 comprises 12 residues. Germline-derived CDR1 and CDR2 are MNHEY and SMNVEV (reference sequence). Between the trimmed V and J ends, which lost 5 bases and 4 bases, there was a span of 6 bases. CDR3: CASSPGYNEQFF. Here the CDR3 DNA reads TGTGCCAGCAGTCCGGGGTACAATGAGCAGTTCTTC.

This clone was observed once. This chain connects TRBV19 to TRBJ1-1; D remains unclear. Trimming left V 5 bases short and J 2 bases short, with 12 bases between. Per the germline V gene, CDR1 is LNHDA and CDR2 is SQIVND (reference sequence). The CDR3 has 14 amino acids. The CDR3: CASSVQPINTEAFF. The CDR3 DNA follows: TGTGCCAGTAGTGTACAGCCGATAAACACTGAAGCTTTCTTT.

The rearrangement links TRBV28 to TRBJ1-2; the D is unclear. Germline CDR1 reads MDHEN; CDR2 reads SYDVKM. The V end lost 2 bases, the J end lost 3 bases, and 19 bases lay between the germline ends. CDR3 length: 17 residues. Written as DNA, the CDR3 is TGTGCCAGCAGTTTAGTCGCCGGAGCTTTTTTACACTATGGCTACACCTTC. Translation gives CASSLVAGAFLHYGYTF.

V is TRBV19 and J is TRBJ1-5; D is perhaps TRBD1 (5 bases). The germline V gene has CDR1 LNHDA and CDR2 SQIVND (reference sequence). The CDR3 length is 13 residues. V lost 7 bases and J lost 5, with 12 bases in between. CDR3 sequence: CASTAQTDQPQHF. CDR3 sequence (DNA): TGTGCCAGTACAGCTCAGACAGATCAGCCCCAGCATTTT.

The CDR3 DNA sequence: TGTGCCAGCAGTTCGGCAGTAGACTATGGCTACACCTTC. Translated, it gives CASSSAVDYGYTF. J is TRBJ1-2 and V is TRBV28; no clear D. Germline values: CDR1 MDHEN, CDR2 SYDVKM. V lost 4 bases and J 3 bases, leaving 9 bases between the germline ends. CDR3 length equals 13 residues.

V usage is TRBV2 and J usage is TRBJ1-1, with D unclear. Germline V CDR1 and CDR2: SNHLY, FYNNEI. Trimming removed 1 base from V and 8 bases from J, with 11 bases in between. The CDR3 has 13 residues. The CDR3 DNA reads TGTGCCAGCAGTGAAGGGTACGGATCCGAAGCTTTCTTT. It specifies CASSEGYGSEAFF.

The chain joins TRBV4-2 to TRBJ2-6; D gene unclear. Germline CDR1 LGHNA, CDR2 YNFKEQ. The CDR3 spans 16 residues. V dropped 1 base and J dropped 2 bases, with 9 bases sitting between them. CDR3: CASSQGGLAGANVLTF. The DNA for the CDR3 is TGTGCCAGCAGCCAAGGGGGTCTTGCTGGGGCCAACGTCCTGACTTTC.

V gene TRBV18 combines with J gene TRBJ2-3; a weak D match, TRBD1 (5 bases). The CDR3 loop spans 16 amino acids. Germline CDR1 reads KGHSH; CDR2 reads LQKENI. With 1 base removed from V and 0 bases from J, the gap between germline ends came to 11 bases. CDR3 in amino acids: CASSPRTGTSTDTQYF. The CDR3 DNA reads as TGTGCCAGCTCACCACGAACAGGTACTAGCACAGATACGCAGTATTTT.

V and J are TRBV5-1 and TRBJ2-7; weak D call: TRBD1 (6 bases). This CDR3 is 14 amino acids long. In germline, CDR1 is SGHRS, CDR2 YFSETQ. V lost 0 bases and J lost 7, with 14 bases in between. Here the CDR3 DNA reads TGCGCCAGCAGCTTGGGGGACATCACACAAGAGCAGTACTTC. Residues: CASSLGDITQEQYF. The full variable domain, rest sourced from reference TRBV5-1 and TRBJ2-7, is KAGVTQTPRYLIKTRGQQVTLSCSPISGHRSVSWYQQTPGQGLQFLFEYFSETQRNKGNFPGRFSGRQFSNSRSEMNVSTLELGDSALYLCASSLGDITQEQYFGPGTRLTVT.

This clone was picked up one time. The gene calls are TRBV10-1 and TRBJ2-2, with 14 positions matching TRBD2. Trimming removed 6 bases from V and 4 bases from J; junction bases left unmatched: 7. CDR1 is WNHNN and CDR2 is SYGVQD in the germline V gene (reference sequence). There are 17 residues in the CDR3. The DNA for the CDR3 is TGCGCCAGCAGGGGACTAGCGGGAGTTCGGTGCACCGGGGAGCTGTTTTTT. It codes for CASRGLAGVRCTGELFF.

The V gene is TRBV5-6, the J gene TRBJ1-1, with TRBD1 identical over 8 bases. This CDR3 contains 14 residues. Per germline, CDR1 SGHDT and CDR2 YYEEEE. With 0 bases clipped from V and 6 bases from J, the junction kept 4 bases outside the gene matches. The CDR3 DNA sequence: TGTGCCAGCAGCTTGGAGCAGGGGGCATCTGAAGCTTTCTTT. This encodes CASSLEQGASEAFF.

In this sample, this clone turned up once. V gene TRBV5-4 combines with J gene TRBJ2-7, with 8 bases identical to TRBD1. This CDR3 is 18 amino acids long. Trimming removed 3 bases from V and 5 bases from J; junction bases left unmatched: 19. Germline CDR1 reads SGHNT; CDR2 reads YYREEE (reference sequence). CDR3 in DNA: TGTGCCAGCAGCTACGGACAGGGCTTCGGCCTGGATTTGGACGAGCAGTACTTC. Protein product: CASSYGQGFGLDLDEQYF.